This TCR beta chain is from a study of regulatory T cells in long-lasting Graves disease. This clonotype was observed many times. Time point: newly diagnosed GD, antithyroid drugs for less than 3 months. RNA from PBMCs was the source of the TCR library. Arm-PCR with iRepertoire HTBI primers amplified the CDR3 regions for these TCR beta libraries. TCRdb reanalysed the multiplex PCR reads using MiXCR and keeps one entry per CDR3 protein. Seen here are roughly 360,000 distinct CDR3 sequences, 12% observed once, and the top ten hold 15% to 20%. Germline V gene sequence: CDR1 LNHNV, CDR2 YYDKDF (reference sequence). Trimming stripped 3 bases from V and 14 bases from J, with 14 bases between. The CDR3 sequence is 12 residues long. The data were also submitted as part of a second study, on T cells in Graves' hyperthyroidism and ophthalmopathy. That report adds: Each patient was aged 18 to 65 and had newly diagnosed hyperthyroidism of under 2 months' duration. TCR CDR3 underwent first-round RT-PCR with the HTBI primer set.

The source of this sequence is a woman between 18 and 29 years old with Graves disease. The material was peripheral blood mononuclear cells (PBMCs), obtained at new diagnosis, from a patient treated with antithyroid drugs. The chain uses TRBV15 and TRBJ2-1; D perhaps matches TRBD2 (5 bases). The CDR3 nucleotides are TGTGCCACCAGCAGGGAAGCGGCTAGCAAGTTCTTC. Translation gives CATSREAASKFF. Drawing the rest from reference TRBV15 and TRBJ2-1, the complete variable domain is DAMVIQNPRYQVTQFGKPVTLSCSQTLNHNVMYWYQQKSSQAPKLLFHYYDKDFNNEADTPDNFQSRRPNTSFCFLDIRSPGLGDTAMYLCATSREAASKFFGPGTRLTVL.